The sequence of this T cell receptor (beta chain) was determined in a study of T cell responses to AZD1222 COVID-19 vaccine. Findings and caveats of the study: Only a handful of AZD1222 recipients, more than five in all, had baseline seropositivity. Researchers took repertoire samples only after the peak T cell response had come.

Clones were sequenced by immunoSEQ multiplex PCR, and TCRdb holds only the in-frame ones, with some missing. The sample yields 150,000 or so clones, 90% to 95% seen once. Comments on this clone: Its antigen remains unknown.

CDR1 and CDR2 (germline): SGHNT, YENEEA. The V and J ends lost 5 bases and 6 bases respectively, with 11 bases between them. The CDR3 is 12 amino acids. The sequencing used peripheral blood, collected on day 0 of AZD1222 vaccination. This sequence was found in an adult in good health. V gene TRBV11-3 combines with J gene TRBJ2-7; D unresolved. The CDR3 nucleotides read TGTGCCAGCAGCCCTGGTGAACTCGAGCAGTACTTC. Protein sequence: CASSPGELEQYF.